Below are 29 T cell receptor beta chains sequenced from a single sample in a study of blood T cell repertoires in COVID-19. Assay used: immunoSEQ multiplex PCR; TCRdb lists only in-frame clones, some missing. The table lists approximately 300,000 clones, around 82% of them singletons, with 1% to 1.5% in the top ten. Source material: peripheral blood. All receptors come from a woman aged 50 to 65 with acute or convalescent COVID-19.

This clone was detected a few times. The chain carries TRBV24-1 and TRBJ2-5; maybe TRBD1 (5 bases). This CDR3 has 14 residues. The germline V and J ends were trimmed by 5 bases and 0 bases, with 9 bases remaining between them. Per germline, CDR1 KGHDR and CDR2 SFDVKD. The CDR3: CATSARTNQETQYF. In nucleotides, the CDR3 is TGTGCCACCAGTGCAAGGACAAACCAAGAGACCCAGTACTTC.

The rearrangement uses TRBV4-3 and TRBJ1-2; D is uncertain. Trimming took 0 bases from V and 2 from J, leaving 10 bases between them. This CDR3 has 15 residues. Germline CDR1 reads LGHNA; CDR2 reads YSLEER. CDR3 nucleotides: TGCGCCAGCAGCCAAGAATGGTCCGGGAACTATGGCTACACCTTC. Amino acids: CASSQEWSGNYGYTF.

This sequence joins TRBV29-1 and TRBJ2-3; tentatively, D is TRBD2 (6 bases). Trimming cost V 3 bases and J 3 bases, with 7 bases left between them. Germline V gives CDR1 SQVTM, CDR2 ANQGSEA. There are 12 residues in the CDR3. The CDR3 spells CSVDAGTDTQYF. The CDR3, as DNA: TGCAGCGTTGATGCGGGGACAGATACGCAGTATTTT.

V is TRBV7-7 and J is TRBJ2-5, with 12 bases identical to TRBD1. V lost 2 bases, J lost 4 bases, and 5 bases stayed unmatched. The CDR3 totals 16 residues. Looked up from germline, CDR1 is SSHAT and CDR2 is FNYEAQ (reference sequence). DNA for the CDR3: TGTGCCAGCAGCTTACTGGGACAGGGGGCAGGAGAGACCCAGTACTTC. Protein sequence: CASSLLGQGAGETQYF.

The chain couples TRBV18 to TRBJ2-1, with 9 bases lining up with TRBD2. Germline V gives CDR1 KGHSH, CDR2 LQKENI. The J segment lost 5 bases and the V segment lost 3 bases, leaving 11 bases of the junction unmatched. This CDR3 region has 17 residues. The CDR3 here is CASSPRSLLAGNNEQFF. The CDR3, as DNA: TGTGCCAGCTCACCGCGGTCTTTACTAGCGGGTAACAATGAGCAGTTCTTC.

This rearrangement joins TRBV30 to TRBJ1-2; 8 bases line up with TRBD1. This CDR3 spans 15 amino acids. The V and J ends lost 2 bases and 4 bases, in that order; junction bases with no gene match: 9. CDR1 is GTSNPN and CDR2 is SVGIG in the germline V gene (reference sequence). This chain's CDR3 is CAWSQDRGSGYGYTF. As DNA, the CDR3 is TGTGCCTGGAGTCAAGACAGGGGATCCGGCTATGGCTACACCTTC.

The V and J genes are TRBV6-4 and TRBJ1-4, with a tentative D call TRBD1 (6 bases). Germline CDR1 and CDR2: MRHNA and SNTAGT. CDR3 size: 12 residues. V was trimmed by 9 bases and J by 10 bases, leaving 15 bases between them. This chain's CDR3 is CASNQGLGKLFF. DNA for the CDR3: TGTGCCAGTAATCAGGGGTTGGGAAAACTGTTTTTT.

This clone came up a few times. This CDR3 reads CASSLGTGRSTGELFF. DNA for the CDR3: TGTGCCAGCAGCTTGGGGACAGGGAGGAGTACCGGGGAGCTGTTTTTT. This chain joins TRBV7-2 and TRBJ2-2; 9 positions match TRBD1. The CDR3 has 16 residues. V was pared by 3 bases and J by 5 bases, with 7 bases of the junction left unmatched. Looked up from germline, CDR1 is SGHTA and CDR2 is FQGNSA. The variable domain in full, completed from reference TRBV7-2 and TRBJ2-2, reads GAGVSQSPSNKVTEKGKDVELRCDPISGHTALYWYRQSLGQGLEFLIYFQGNSAPDKSGLPSDRFSAERTGGSVSTLTIQRTQQEDSAVYLCASSLGTGRSTGELFFGEGSRLTVL.

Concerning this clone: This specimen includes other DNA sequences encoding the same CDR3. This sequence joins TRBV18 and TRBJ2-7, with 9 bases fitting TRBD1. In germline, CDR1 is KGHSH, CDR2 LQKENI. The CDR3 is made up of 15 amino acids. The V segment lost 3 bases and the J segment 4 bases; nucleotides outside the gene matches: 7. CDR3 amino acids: CASSPGQGIWYEQYF. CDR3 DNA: TGTGCCAGCTCACCCGGACAGGGGATTTGGTACGAGCAGTACTTC.

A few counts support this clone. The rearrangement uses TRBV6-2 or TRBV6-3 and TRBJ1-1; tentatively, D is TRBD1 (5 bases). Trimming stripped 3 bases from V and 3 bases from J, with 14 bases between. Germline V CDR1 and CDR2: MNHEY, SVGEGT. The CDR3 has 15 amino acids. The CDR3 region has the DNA TGTGCCAGCAGTTATTCGGAAAGGGGCGACACTGAAGCTTTCTTT. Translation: CASSYSERGDTEAFF.

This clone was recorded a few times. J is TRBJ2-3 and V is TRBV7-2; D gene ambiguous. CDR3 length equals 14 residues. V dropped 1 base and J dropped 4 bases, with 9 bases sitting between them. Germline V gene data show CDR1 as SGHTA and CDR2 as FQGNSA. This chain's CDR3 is CASSLGISADTQYF. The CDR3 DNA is TGTGCCAGCAGCTTAGGTATATCGGCAGATACGCAGTATTTT.

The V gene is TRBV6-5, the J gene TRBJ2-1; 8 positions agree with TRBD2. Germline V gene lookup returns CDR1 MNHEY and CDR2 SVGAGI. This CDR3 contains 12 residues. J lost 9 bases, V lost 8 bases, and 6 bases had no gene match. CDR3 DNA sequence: TGTGCCAGCCGACTAGCGACCCTTGAGCAGTTCTTC. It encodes CASRLATLEQFF.

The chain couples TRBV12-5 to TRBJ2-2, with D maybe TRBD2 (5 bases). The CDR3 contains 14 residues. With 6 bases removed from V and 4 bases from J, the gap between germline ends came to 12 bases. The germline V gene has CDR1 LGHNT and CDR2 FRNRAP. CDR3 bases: TGTGCTAGTGGAACTAGTGGGAGCACCGGGGAGCTGTTTTTT. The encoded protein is CASGTSGSTGELFF. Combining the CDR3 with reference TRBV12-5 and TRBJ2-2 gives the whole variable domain DARVTQTPRHKVTEMGQEVTMRCQPILGHNTVFWYRQTMMQGLELLAYFRNRAPLDDSGMPKDRFSAEMPDATLATLKIQPSEPRDSAVYFCASGTSGSTGELFFGEGSRLTVL.

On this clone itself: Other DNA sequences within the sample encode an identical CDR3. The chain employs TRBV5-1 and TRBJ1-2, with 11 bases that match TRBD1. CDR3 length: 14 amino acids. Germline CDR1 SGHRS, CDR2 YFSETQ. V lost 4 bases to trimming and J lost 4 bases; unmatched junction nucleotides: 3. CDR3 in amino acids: CASSLGTGGYGYTF. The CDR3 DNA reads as TGCGCCAGCAGCCTCGGGACAGGGGGCTATGGCTACACCTTC.

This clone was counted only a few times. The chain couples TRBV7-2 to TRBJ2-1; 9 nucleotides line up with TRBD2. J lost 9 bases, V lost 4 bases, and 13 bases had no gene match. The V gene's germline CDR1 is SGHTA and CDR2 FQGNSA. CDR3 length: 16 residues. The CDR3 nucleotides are TGTGCCAGCAGCTCGTCGTGGGTAGCGGGAGTGAGTGAGCAGTTCTTC. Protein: CASSSSWVAGVSEQFF.

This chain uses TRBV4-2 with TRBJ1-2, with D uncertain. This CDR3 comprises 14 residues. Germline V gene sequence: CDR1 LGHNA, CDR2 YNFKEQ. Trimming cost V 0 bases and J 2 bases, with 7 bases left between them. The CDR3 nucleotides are TGTGCCAGCAGCCAAGACTCCCGGAACTATGGCTACACCTTC. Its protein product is CASSQDSRNYGYTF.

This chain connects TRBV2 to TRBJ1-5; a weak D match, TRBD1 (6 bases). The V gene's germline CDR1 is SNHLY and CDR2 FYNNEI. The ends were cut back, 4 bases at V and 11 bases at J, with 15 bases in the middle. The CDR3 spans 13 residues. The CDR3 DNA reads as TGTGCCAGCAGTGGACAGGCTGAATCAGCCCAGCATTTT. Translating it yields CASSGQAESAQHF.

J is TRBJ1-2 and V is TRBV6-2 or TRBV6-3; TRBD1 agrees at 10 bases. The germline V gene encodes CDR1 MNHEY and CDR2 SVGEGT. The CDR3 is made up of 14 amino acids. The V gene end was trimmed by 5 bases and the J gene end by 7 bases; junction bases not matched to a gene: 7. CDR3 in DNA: TGTGCCAGCAGTGACAACGACAGGGGGCCTGGCTACACCTTC. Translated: CASSDNDRGPGYTF.

CDR3 coding DNA: TGTGCCAGCAGTGAAATCGTAGAAACCTCTGGAAACACCATATATTTT. This codes for CASSEIVETSGNTIYF. The J gene is TRBJ1-3, the V gene TRBV2, with D unresolved. The CDR3 contains 16 residues. The V gene's germline CDR1 is SNHLY and CDR2 FYNNEI. Deletions cut 2 bases from V and 0 bases from J, with 11 bases between.

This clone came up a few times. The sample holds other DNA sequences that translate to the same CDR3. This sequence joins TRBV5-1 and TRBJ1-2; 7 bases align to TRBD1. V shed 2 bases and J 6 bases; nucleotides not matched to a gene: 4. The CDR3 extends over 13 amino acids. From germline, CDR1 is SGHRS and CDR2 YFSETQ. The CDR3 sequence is CASSFQGEDGYTF. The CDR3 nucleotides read TGCGCCAGCAGCTTTCAGGGGGAGGATGGCTACACCTTC.

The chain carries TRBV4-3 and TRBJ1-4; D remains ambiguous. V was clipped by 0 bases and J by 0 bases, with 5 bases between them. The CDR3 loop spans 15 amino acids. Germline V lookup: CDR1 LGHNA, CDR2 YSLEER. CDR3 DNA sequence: TGCGCCAGCAGCCAAGACTATGCAACTAATGAAAAACTGTTTTTT. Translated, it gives CASSQDYATNEKLFF.

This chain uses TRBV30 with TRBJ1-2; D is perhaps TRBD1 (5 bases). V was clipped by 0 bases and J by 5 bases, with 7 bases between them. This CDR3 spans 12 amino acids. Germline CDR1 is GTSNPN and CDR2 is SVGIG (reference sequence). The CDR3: CAWSVAGYGYTF. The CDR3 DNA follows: TGTGCCTGGAGTGTAGCAGGGTATGGCTACACCTTC. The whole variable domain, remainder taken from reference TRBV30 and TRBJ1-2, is SQTIHQWPATLVQPVGSPLSLECTVEGTSNPNLYWYRQAAGRGLQLLFYSVGIGQISSEVPQNLSASRPQDRQFILSSKKLLLSDSGFYLCAWSVAGYGYTFGSGTRLTVV.

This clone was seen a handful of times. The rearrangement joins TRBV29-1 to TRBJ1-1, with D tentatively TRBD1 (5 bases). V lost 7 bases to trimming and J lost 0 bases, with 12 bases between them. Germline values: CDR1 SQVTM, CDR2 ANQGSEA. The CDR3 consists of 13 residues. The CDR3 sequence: CSGQQVLNTEAFF. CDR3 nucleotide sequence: TGCAGCGGCCAACAGGTATTGAACACTGAAGCTTTCTTT.

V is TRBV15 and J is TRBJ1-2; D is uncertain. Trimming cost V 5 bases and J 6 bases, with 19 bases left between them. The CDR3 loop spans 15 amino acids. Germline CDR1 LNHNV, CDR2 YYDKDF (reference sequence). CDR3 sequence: CATSLPQVDGNGYTF. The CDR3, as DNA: TGTGCCACCAGCCTACCGCAGGTAGATGGCAATGGCTACACCTTC.

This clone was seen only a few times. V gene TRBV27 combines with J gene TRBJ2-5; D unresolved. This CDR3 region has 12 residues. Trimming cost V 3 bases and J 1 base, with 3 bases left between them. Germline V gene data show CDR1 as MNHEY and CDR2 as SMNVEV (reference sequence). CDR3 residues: CASSLSQETQYF. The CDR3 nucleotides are TGTGCCAGCAGTTTGAGCCAAGAGACCCAGTACTTC.

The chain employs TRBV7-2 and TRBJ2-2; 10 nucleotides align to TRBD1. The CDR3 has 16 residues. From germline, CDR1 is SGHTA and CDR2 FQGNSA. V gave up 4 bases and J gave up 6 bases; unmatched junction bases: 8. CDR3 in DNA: TGTGCCAGCAGCTCTTCCGGGACAGGGGTACCCGGGGAGCTGTTTTTT. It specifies CASSSSGTGVPGELFF.

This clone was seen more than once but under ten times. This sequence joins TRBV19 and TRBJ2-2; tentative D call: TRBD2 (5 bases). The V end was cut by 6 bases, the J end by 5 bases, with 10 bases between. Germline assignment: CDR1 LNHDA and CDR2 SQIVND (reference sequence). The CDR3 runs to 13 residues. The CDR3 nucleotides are TGTGCCAGTAGGAAGACGGGGACCGGGGAGCTGTTTTTT. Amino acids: CASRKTGTGELFF.

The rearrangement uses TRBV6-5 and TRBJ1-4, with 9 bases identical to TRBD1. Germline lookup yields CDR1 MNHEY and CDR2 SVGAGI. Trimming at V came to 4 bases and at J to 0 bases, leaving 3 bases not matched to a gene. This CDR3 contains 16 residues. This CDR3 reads CASSSRQGATNEKLFF. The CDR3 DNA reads TGTGCCAGCAGTTCCCGACAGGGGGCAACTAATGAAAAACTGTTTTTT.

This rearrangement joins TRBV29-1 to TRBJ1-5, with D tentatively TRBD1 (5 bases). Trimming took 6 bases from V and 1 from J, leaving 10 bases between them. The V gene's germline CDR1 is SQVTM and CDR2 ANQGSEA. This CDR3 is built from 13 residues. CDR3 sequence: CSVLTVSNQPQHF. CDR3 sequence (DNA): TGCAGCGTATTGACAGTGAGCAATCAGCCCCAGCATTTT.